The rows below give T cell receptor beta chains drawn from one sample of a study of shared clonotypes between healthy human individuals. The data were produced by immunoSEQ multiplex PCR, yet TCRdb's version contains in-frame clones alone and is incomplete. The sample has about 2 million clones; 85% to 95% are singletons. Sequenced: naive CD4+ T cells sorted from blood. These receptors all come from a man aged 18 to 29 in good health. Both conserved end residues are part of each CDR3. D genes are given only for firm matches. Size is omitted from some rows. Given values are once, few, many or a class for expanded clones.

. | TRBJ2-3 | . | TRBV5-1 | TGCGCCAGCCGCCTATCGTCGGAGAATACGCAGTATTTT | CASRLSSENTQYF
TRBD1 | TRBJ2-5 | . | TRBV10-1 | TGCGCCAGCAGTGAGTCGACAGGGAAAGAGACCCAGTACTTC | CASSESTGKETQYF
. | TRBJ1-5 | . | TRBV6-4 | TGTGCCAGCAGTCCGGACGGGAACAATCAGCCCCAGCATTTT | CASSPDGNNQPQHF
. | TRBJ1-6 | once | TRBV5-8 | TGTGCCAGCAGCTTGAGGGGGGCCCCGAGCTCCTATAATTCACCCCTCCACTTT | CASSLRGAPSSYNSPLHF
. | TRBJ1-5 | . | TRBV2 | TGTGCCAGCAGTGAAGCGCTAGGGGGCAATCAGCCCCAGCATTTT | CASSEALGGNQPQHF
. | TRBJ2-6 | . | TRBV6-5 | TGTGTACAGGCCTCTGGGGCCAACGTCCTGACTTTC | CVQASGANVLTF
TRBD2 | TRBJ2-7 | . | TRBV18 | TGTGCCAGCTCACCCGCAGGGTGGGAGGGCTCCTACGAGCAGTACTTC | CASSPAGWEGSYEQYF
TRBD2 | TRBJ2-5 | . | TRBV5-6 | TGTGCCAGCAGCTTGGTGGGACTAGTGAGGGAGACCCAGTACTTC | CASSLVGLVRETQYF
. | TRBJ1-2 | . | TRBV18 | TGTGCCAGCTCCCCGAGAGGGGGAGGTGGCTACACCTTC | CASSPRGGGGYTF
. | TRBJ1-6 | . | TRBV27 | TGTGCCAGCACCTTTTTGGCGGAGAATTCACCCCTCCACTTT | CASTFLAENSPLHF
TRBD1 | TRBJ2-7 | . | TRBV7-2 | TGTGCCAGCAGCCAAGGGACAGGGAGCTCCTACGAGCAGTACTTC | CASSQGTGSSYEQYF
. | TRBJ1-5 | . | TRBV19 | TGTGCCAGTAGTGGGCAGGGGCAGCCCCAGCATTTT | CASSGQGQPQHF
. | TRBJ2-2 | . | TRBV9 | TGTGCCAGCTCTTGGACTGAAGTACCCGGGGAGCTGTTTTTT | CASSWTEVPGELFF
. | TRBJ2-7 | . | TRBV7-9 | TGTGCCAGCAGCGCAAGAACGCAAATTAGGGAGTACTTC | CASSARTQIREYF
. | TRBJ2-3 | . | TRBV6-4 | TGTGCCAGCAGTGAAAATTGGCTAGAAGGGGGTACGCAGTATTTT | CASSENWLEGGTQYF
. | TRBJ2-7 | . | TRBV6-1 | TGTGCCAGCAGTGAAACTACAGGGAACTCCTACGAGCAGTACTTC | CASSETTGNSYEQYF
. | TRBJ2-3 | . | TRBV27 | TGTGCCAGCAGTTTGCTCAAGACTAGTTCTTCCTATCCAAAACTCAGCACAGATACGCAGTATTTT | CASSLLKTSSSYPKLSTDTQYF
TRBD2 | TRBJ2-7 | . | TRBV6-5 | TGTGCCAGCAGTTACAACCCGGGACTAGCTTATGAGCAGTACTTC | CASSYNPGLAYEQYF
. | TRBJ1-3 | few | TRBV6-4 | TGTGCCCGGAGGGGTGACACCATATATTTT | CARRGDTIYF
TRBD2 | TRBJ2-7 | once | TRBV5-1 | TGCGCCAGCAGCTTGGCGCTAGCGGGAGGGCAGCAGTACTTC | CASSLALAGGQQYF
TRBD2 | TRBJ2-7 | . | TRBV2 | TGTGCCAGCTTAGACCTAGCGGGATATTCCCCGAGCTCCTACGAGCAGTACTTC | CASLDLAGYSPSSYEQYF
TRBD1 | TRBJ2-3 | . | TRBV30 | TGTGCCTGGAGTATGGGGACAGGTGTCACAGATACGCAGTATTTT | CAWSMGTGVTDTQYF
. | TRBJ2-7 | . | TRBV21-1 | TGTGCCCCCCCGGGCGGAAGCTCCTACGAGCAGTACTTC | CAPPGGSSYEQYF
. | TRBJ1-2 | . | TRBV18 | TGTGCCAGCTCTCGAACAGAGAACTATGGCTACACCTTC | CASSRTENYGYTF
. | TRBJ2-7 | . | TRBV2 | TGTGCCAGCAGTGTCAATTCCAGGGACGAGCAGTACTTC | CASSVNSRDEQYF
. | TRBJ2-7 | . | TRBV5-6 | TGTGCCAGCAGCGGCGCTTGGACGGCGATCTACGAGCAGTACTTC | CASSGAWTAIYEQYF
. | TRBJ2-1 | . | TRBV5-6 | TGTGCCAGCACCCGGTGGGGGTCCCTTTACAATGAGCAGTTCTTC | CASTRWGSLYNEQFF
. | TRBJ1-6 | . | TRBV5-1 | TGCGCCAGCAGCTCGGTCGAGGGATTATCACCCCTCCACTTT | CASSSVEGLSPLHF
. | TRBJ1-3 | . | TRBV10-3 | TGTGCCATCAGTGGGGGGGGTTCCGGAAACACCATATATTTT | CAISGGGSGNTIYF
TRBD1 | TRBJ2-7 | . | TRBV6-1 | TGTGCCAGCAGTCCGGAGGACAGGGGTCCCTACGAGCAGTACTTC | CASSPEDRGPYEQYF
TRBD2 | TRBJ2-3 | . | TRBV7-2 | TGTGCCAGCAGCTTAGCGCGGAGTCTAGCGGGAGTTAAAGATACGCAGTATTTT | CASSLARSLAGVKDTQYF
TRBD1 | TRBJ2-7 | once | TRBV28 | TGTGCCAGCAGTACCAGACAGGGGGCCTTTGGCGAGCAGTACTTC | CASSTRQGAFGEQYF
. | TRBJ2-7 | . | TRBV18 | TGTGCCAGCTCACCACCCTCCGGGAAACCCTACGAGCAGTACTTC | CASSPPSGKPYEQYF
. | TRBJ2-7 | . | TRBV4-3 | TGCGCCAGCAGCCAAGCGGCGGACAACTACGAGCAGTACTTC | CASSQAADNYEQYF
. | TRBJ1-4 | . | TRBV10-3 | TGTGCCGCGGGTGGACGGGCCGGGGAAAAACTGTTTTTT | CAAGGRAGEKLFF
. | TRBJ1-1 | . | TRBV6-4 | TGTGCCAGCAGTGACAGGGGGAATGGGACTGAAGCTTTCTTT | CASSDRGNGTEAFF
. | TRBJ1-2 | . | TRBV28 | TGTGCCAGCTTCAATGGCGCGCAGGGTCATGGCTACACCTTC | CASFNGAQGHGYTF
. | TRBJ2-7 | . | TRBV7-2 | TGTGCCAGCAGCTTAGCGGATATACAGGGAGGGTACGAGCAGTACTTC | CASSLADIQGGYEQYF
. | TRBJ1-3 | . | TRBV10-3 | TGTGCCATCAGTGACGGCTCTGGAAACACCATATATTTT | CAISDGSGNTIYF
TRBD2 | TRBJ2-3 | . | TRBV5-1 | TGCGCCAGCAGCTGGGATCCGGAGCTAGCGGGAGACGAAGATACGCAGTATTTT | CASSWDPELAGDEDTQYF
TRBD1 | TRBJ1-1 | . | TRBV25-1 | TGTGCCAGCAGCACAGGGGGCAGGGACACTGAAGCTTTCTTT | CASSTGGRDTEAFF
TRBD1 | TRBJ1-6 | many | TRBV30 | TGTGCCTGGGACAGGGAAAATTCACCCCTCCACTTT | CAWDRENSPLHF
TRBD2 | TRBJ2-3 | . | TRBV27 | TGTGCCAGCAGTCTCCGACTAGCGGGGGGGCTTAGCACAGATACGCAGTATTTT | CASSLRLAGGLSTDTQYF
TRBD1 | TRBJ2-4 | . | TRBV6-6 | TGTGCCAGCAGTTACTCTTCGGGACAGGTCATTCAGTACTTC | CASSYSSGQVIQYF
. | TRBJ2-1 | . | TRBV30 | TGTGCCTTGACTAGTGGTTCCTACAATGAGCAGTTCTTC | CALTSGSYNEQFF
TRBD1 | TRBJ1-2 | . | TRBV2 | TGTGCCAGCCAGCGAGGGGGCGGTGGCTACACCTTC | CASQRGGGGYTF
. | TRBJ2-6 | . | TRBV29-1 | TGCAGCGTTAGCGGGGCCAACGTCCTGACTTTC | CSVSGANVLTF
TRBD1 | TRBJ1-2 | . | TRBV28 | TGTGCCAGCAGCGGGCAGACAGGGGGCGCTTATGGCTACACCTTC | CASSGQTGGAYGYTF
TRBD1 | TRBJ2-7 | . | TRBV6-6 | TGTGCCAGCAGGGCGACAGGGGACTACGAGCAGTACTTC | CASRATGDYEQYF
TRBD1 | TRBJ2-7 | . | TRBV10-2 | TGCGCCGTGTGGGACAGCTACGAGCAGTACTTC | CAVWDSYEQYF
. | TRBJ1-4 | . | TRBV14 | TGTGCCAGCAGCCAAGGGGTACGGGAAAAACTGTTTTTT | CASSQGVREKLFF